This T cell receptor beta chain came from a study of T cell repertoires in cytomegalovirus infection. As for the study in general: CMV infection together with matching HLA type was indicated by public TCR beta signatures. General study results and limits: CMV carriers with the relevant HLA were identified by cumulative public TCR beta family frequency. HLA-C-restricted CMV clonotypes gave the most frequent clonotype in two of eight donors.

Trimming took off 2 bases at V and 7 bases at J, with 20 bases between the two ends. This CDR3 region has 17 residues. Germline CDR1 and CDR2: MGHRA and YSYEKL. From the reads, TCRdb called clonotypes with MiXCR, one entry per CDR3 protein. Of roughly 250,000 distinct CDR3 sequences in the sample, roughly 22% were seen once. This clonotype was picked up a small number of times. The antigen is undetermined. The TCR originated in a human donor in good health (CMV status not recorded). Some clones in this sample may be carry-over from other donors' samples. The chain uses TRBV4-1 and TRBJ2-2, with D possibly TRBD1 on 5 matching bases. Sequencing used CD8+ T cells from PBMCs. In DNA, the CDR3 is TGCGCCAGCAGCCAACGAAAGGACATACCGAACCTCGGGGAGCTGTTTTTT. Its protein is CASSQRKDIPNLGELFF.